This passage covers 8 T cell receptor beta chains from one sample sequenced in a study of identifying expanded T cells in peripheral blood. The repertoire was sequenced with immunoSEQ multiplex PCR; TCRdb's copy has only in-frame clones and lacks some. The table has approximately 140,000 clones, less than 90% seen once. The sample was blood. The receptors were gathered from a person aged 18 to 75 in good health.

The rearrangement uses TRBV7-9 and TRBJ1-1, with 10 bases lining up with TRBD1. The CDR3 spans 13 residues. With V trimmed by 5 bases and J by 4 bases, 1 base remained unmatched. The germline CDR1 and CDR2 sequences are SEHNR and FQNEAQ (reference sequence). The CDR3 DNA sequence: TGTGCCAGCAGCGGGACAGGGGCCACTGAAGCTTTCTTT. Translated: CASSGTGATEAFF.

A few counts support this clone. The chain uses TRBV5-1 and TRBJ1-1, with unresolved D. This CDR3 is built from 15 residues. V lost 2 bases and J lost 1, with 12 bases in between. From germline, CDR1 is SGHRS and CDR2 YFSETQ. The CDR3, as DNA: TGCGCCAGCAGCTTAAGCCCCAGCCAGAACACTGAAGCTTTCTTT. This translates into CASSLSPSQNTEAFF.

This chain links TRBV5-1 with TRBJ1-1; no reliable D call. The germline V gene encodes CDR1 SGHRS and CDR2 YFSETQ. Trimming shortened V by 2 bases and J by 5 bases, and 7 bases separated the two germline ends. There are 12 residues in the CDR3. The CDR3 DNA reads TGCGCCAGCAGCTTAATAGGAACTGAAGCTTTCTTT. Encoded protein: CASSLIGTEAFF.

The chain links TRBV14 to TRBJ2-3; D gene unclear. CDR1 SGHDN and CDR2 FVKESK come from the germline V gene. This CDR3 has 13 residues. V was clipped by 3 bases and J by 2 bases, with 6 bases between them. The CDR3: CASSQANTDTQYF. CDR3 sequence (DNA): TGTGCCAGCAGCCAGGCAAACACAGATACGCAGTATTTT.

This chain joins TRBV7-8 and TRBJ1-5; weak D call: TRBD1 (5 bases). The germline CDR1 and CDR2 sequences are SGHVS and FQNEAQ. The CDR3 has 15 amino acids. V shed 1 base and J shed 1 base, with 8 bases lying between them. This CDR3 is CASSLETVSNQPQHF. In nucleotides, the CDR3 is TGTGCCAGCAGCTTAGAGACAGTAAGCAATCAGCCCCAGCATTTT.

This clone was counted once. The rearrangement links TRBV28 to TRBJ2-3; 8 bases match TRBD2. CDR3 length: 21 amino acids. Germline V lookup: CDR1 MDHEN, CDR2 SYDVKM. Trimming at V came to 4 bases and at J to 4 bases, leaving 25 bases not matched to a gene. This CDR3 is CASSSQGRVPRGGRLADTQYF. CDR3 sequence (DNA): TGTGCCAGCAGTTCGCAGGGGCGAGTCCCCCGTGGCGGGAGGTTGGCAGATACGCAGTATTTT.

The J gene is TRBJ2-5, the V gene TRBV25-1, with D possibly being TRBD1 (6 bases). Trimming stripped 2 bases from V and 6 bases from J, with 13 bases between. The CDR3 runs to 14 residues. Germline V CDR1 and CDR2: MGHDK, SYGVNS. The CDR3 DNA reads TGTGCCAGCAGTGAAGACTGGGGGCCAAAGACCCAGTACTTC. Amino acids: CASSEDWGPKTQYF.

The DNA for the CDR3 is TGCAGCGTCGCAGAAGGGGCGGAAAAACTGTTTTTT. Its protein is CSVAEGAEKLFF. The chain couples TRBV29-1 to TRBJ1-4; a weak D match, TRBD1 (5 bases). V dropped 6 bases and J dropped 8 bases, with 13 bases sitting between them. Germline V CDR1 and CDR2: SQVTM, ANQGSEA. This CDR3 is 12 amino acids long.